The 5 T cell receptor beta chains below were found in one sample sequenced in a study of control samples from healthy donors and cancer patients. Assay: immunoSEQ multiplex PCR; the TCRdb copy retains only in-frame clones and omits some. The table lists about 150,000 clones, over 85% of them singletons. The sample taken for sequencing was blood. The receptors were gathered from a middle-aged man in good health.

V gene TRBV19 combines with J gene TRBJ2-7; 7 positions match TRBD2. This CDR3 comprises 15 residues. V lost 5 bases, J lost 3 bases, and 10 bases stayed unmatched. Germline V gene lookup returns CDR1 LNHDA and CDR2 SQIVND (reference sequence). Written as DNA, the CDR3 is TGTGCCAGTAGTCGACGACTAGCCGGGGACTACGAGCAGTACTTC. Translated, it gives CASSRRLAGDYEQYF. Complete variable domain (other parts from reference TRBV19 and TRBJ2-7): DGGITQSPKYLFRKEGQNVTLSCEQNLNHDAMYWYRQDPGQGLRLIYYSQIVNDFQKGDIAEGYSVSREKKESFPLTVTSAQKNPTAFYLCASSRRLAGDYEQYFGPGTRLTVT.

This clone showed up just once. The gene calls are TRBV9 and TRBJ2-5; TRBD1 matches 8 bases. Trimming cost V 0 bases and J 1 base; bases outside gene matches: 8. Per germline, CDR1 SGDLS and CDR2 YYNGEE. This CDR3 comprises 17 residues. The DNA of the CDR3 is TGTGCCAGCAGCGTAGGGTTCGGACAGGGAGGCCAAGAGACCCAGTACTTC. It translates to CASSVGFGQGGQETQYF.

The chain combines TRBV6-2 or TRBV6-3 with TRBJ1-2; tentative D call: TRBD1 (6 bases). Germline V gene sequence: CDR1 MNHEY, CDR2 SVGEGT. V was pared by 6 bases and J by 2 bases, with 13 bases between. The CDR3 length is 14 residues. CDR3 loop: CASSPSDRNYGYTF. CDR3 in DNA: TGTGCCAGCAGCCCTTCGGACAGAAACTATGGCTACACCTTC.

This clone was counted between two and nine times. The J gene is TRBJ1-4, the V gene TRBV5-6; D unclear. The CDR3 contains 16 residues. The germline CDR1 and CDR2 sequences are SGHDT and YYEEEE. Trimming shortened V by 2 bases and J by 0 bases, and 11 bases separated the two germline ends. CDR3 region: CASSLGLDATNEKLFF. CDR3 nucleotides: TGTGCCAGCAGCTTAGGGCTAGACGCAACTAATGAAAAACTGTTTTTT.

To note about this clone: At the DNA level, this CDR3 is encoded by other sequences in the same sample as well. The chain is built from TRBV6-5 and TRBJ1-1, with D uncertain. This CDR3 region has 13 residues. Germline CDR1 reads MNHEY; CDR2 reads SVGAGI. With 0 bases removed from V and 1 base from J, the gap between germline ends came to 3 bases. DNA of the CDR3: TGTGCCAGCAGTTACTCACGGAACACTGAAGCTTTCTTT. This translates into CASSYSRNTEAFF.